This TCR beta chain is drawn from a study of control samples from healthy donors and cancer patients. Sequencing was performed with immunoSEQ multiplex PCR; in TCRdb, only in-frame clones are kept and a portion is missing. In the table there are under 110,000 clones, 80% to 90% of which are singletons. Trimming removed 1 base from V and 8 bases from J, with 12 bases in between. Germline-derived CDR1 and CDR2 are SGHDT and YYEEEE. The length of the CDR3 is 13 residues. This receptor was taken from a man aged 25-45 years in good health. Material for sequencing was blood. V gene TRBV5-6 combines with J gene TRBJ1-2, with a tentative D call TRBD1 (5 bases). CDR3 region: CASSLPDRGGYTF. CDR3 coding DNA: TGTGCCAGCAGCTTGCCCGATCGGGGGGGCTACACCTTC.